This T cell receptor beta chain was sequenced for a study of blood T cell repertoires in COVID-19 (TCRdb year 2020). With respect to the entire study: Samples covering the acute and convalescent phases of COVID-19 were provided by collaborators in the United States, Italy and Spain. The material from the prospective study consisted of cDNA or gDNA derived from T cells, B-cell-depleted T cells, or PBMCs. The dataset comprised deeply sampled blood TCRbeta repertoires from subjects exposed to, actively infected with, or recovered from COVID-19. The repertoires were released in a freely available public database meant as a resource for research on the immune response to SARS-CoV-2. Samples came from the ongoing ImmuneRACE study (first 160 participants) plus 1,254 subjects from 6 global collaborators. The sample metadata nearly always contained a de-identified subject ID, COVID-19 status, age in years and sex. Where available, HLA class I and class II types were taken from metadata supplied by the sample provider and were not determined by assay-based typing.

TCRbeta CDR3 regions were amplified from genomic DNA using the immunoSEQ Assay, a bias-controlled multiplex PCR. Regarding the original processing steps: The number of nucleated cells in each sample was estimated by amplification of reference gene primers within the assay. Sequence reads were collapsed and filtered to measure the absolute abundance of every unique TCRbeta CDR3 rearrangement. Productive Simpson clonality was computed per sample as the square root of Simpson's diversity index over productive rearrangements. Not all clones reach the TCRdb copy of this immuneACCESS table, which keeps in-frame sequences only. Checked studies attribute under half of the gap to unresolved V genes and leave the rest unexplained. D and trimming come from the DNA, and the V and J calls and clone size come from that table. The sample table lists 150,000 to 250,000 clones, around 94% of them with a count of one. The ten largest make up 0.76% of the sample.

This clone was counted once. Its target antigen remains unknown. Within one base of it there is no much larger clone, and no base qualities were kept. Study-wide conclusions, independent of this receptor: How much clinical and demographic metadata was included differed by source and by participant, and the metadata was provided uncurated.

One collaborating source in Seattle enrolled patients during active infection and followed them longitudinally through the course of disease. Collaborating institutions collected whole blood in K2EDTA tubes following their own protocols. Collaborator samples were shipped for TCRbeta analysis as frozen whole blood, isolated PBMCs, or DNA extracted from either sample type. V gives up 3 bases and J gives up 4 bases, and the segment between their germline ends measures 13 bases. The CDR3 goes from the cysteine to the phenylalanine over 15 residues. CDR3 DNA only is kept here, 45 bases in frame from base 1.

The chain uses TRBV23-1 and TRBJ1-5; the D gene identity is not certain. TRBV23-1 counts as an open reading frame of uncertain function. The material sequenced was peripheral blood. This clonotype originated in a man aged 25 to 45 with COVID-19, enrolled during active disease. In nucleotides, the sequence is TGCGCCAGCAGTCAGGCAGCACGCGGAAATCAGCCCCAGCATTTT. This sequence encodes CASSQAARGNQPQHF.